This T cell receptor (beta chain) was identified in a study of molecular identifiers for immune sequencing clone quantification. In its sample, this clonotype was seen many times. Trimming took 5 bases from V and 4 from J, leaving 10 bases between them. CDR1 SGHVS and CDR2 FNYEAQ come from the germline V gene. CDR3 length: 13 amino acids. MiXCR was run by TCRdb on the PCR reads, yielding one entry per CDR3 protein. In the table there are some 680,000 distinct CDR3 sequences, over 25% of which are singletons. The V gene is TRBV7-6, the J gene TRBJ2-3; no clear D. Sequencing input: naive CD8+ T cells from blood, with Jurkat cell RNA spiked in. Stated subset: FACS-sorted CD8+CD4-CCR7+CD45RA+ naive T cells. The receptor's source is a human donor in good health. Some libraries in this study had Jurkat cell RNA spiked in. The CDR3 region has the DNA TGTGCCAGCAGCCTGACGGAGCCAGATACGCAGTATTTT. Protein: CASSLTEPDTQYF.